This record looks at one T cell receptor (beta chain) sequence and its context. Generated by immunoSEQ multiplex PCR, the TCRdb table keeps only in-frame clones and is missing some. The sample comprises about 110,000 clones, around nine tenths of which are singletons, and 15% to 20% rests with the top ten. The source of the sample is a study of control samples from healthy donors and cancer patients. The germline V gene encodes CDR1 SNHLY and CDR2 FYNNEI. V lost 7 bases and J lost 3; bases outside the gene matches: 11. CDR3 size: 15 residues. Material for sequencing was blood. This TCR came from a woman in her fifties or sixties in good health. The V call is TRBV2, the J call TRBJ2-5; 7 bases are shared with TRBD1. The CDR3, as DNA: TGTGCCAGCACCCAAAGGGGGACAGTTAAAGAGACCCAGTACTTC. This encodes CASTQRGTVKETQYF.